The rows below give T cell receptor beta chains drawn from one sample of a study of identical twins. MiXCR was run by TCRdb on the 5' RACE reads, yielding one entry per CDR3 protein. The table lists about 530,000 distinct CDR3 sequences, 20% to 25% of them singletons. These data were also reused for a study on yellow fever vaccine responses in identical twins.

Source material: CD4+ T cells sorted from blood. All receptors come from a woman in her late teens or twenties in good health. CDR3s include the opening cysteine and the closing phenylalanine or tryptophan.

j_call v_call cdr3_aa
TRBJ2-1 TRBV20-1 CSARLTSSEQFF
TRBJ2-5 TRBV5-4 CASSPPGTSGETQYF
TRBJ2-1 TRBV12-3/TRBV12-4 CASSARLASYAYNEQFF
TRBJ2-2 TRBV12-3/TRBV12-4 CASSLRSETGELFF
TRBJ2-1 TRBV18 CASSPPGGRSYNEQFF
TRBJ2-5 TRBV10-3 CAISGGPGTSGLETQYF
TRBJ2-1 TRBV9 CASSAGGSSYNEQFF
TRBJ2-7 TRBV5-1 CASSTEGLAVFYEQYF
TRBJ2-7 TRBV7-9 CASSKTSTGTYEQYF
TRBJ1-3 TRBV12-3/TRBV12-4 CASSFYASSGNTIYF
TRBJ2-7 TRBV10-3 CAISDTVGRTSGLYEQYF
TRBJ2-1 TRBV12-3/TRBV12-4 CASSGTYSGAYNEQFF
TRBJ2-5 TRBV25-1 CASSEAGVVRETQYF
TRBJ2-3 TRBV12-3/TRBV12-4 CASSPRAADTQYF
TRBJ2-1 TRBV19 CASATRLDEQFF